This note documents a single T cell receptor beta chain sequence. Here immunoSEQ multiplex PCR was the method, and the copy in TCRdb shows in-frame clones only, minus some. Of tens of thousands of clones detected, around 80% appear once; the ten largest clones hold about a sixth. V shed 6 bases and J 7 bases; nucleotides not matched to a gene: 8. CDR1 and CDR2 (germline): SEHNR, FQNEAQ (reference sequence). The CDR3 has 14 amino acids. This specimen comes from a study of PD-L1 blockade in urothelial cancer. The wider study: Males with bladder-origin urothelial cancer made up about 85% of the roughly 29 patients. Patients had been given 0 to 3 earlier chemotherapy regimens. Blood analysis occurred 3 weeks (second dose) and 6 weeks after treatment start.

This clonotype was sampled from a man in his 60s with urothelial cancer. The source was PBMCs, collected around atezolizumab (anti-PD-L1) treatment. This rearrangement joins TRBV7-9 to TRBJ2-3; 9 bases line up with TRBD2. The CDR3 nucleotides read TGTGCCAGCAGTCAAGGGGCGGGGGGGCATACGCAGTATTTT. Protein sequence: CASSQGAGGHTQYF.